The T cell receptor (beta chain) under discussion was sequenced for a study of beta chain features in type 1 diabetes. In germline, CDR1 is SGHTA, CDR2 FQGNSA. The CDR3 runs to 11 residues. Every bit of the isolated RNA underwent reverse transcription, so sequencing read expressed TCRB transcripts. Clones were read by immunoSEQ multiplex PCR, and TCRdb kept only the in-frame ones, dropping some. The sample lists under 900,000 clones, roughly 17% seen once, with about 0.02% in the top ten. A note on this clone: At one boundary the junction diverges from the germline segment, which might be a read error.

The chain recombines TRBV7-2 with TRBJ2-5; TRBD1 aligns across 8 bases. The sample was naive CD4+ T cells from blood. The clonotype originates from a young woman in good health. The CDR3 bases are TGTGCCAGCAGCTCCGACAGGGGCCCGCACTTC. It translates to CASSSDRGPHF.